The T cell receptor beta chain under discussion was sequenced for a study of blood T cell repertoires in COVID-19. Across the study: The study drew acute and convalescent COVID-19 samples from the United States, Italy and Spain. T cells, B-cell-depleted T cells, or PBMCs supplied cDNA or gDNA.

As handled by the study authors: Amplifying reference gene primers gave estimates of nucleated cell counts. Generated by immunoSEQ multiplex PCR, the TCRdb table keeps only in-frame clones and is missing some. The D gene and trimming were derived from the DNA, and the V and J assignments and clone size from that table. The sample has tens of thousands of clones, roughly 90% seen once. This CDR3 comprises 16 residues. In germline, CDR1 is LNHDA, CDR2 SQIVND (reference sequence). J lost 5 bases, V lost 4 bases, and 9 bases had no gene match. The TCR comes from a woman of 80 years or more with acute or convalescent COVID-19. Sequenced sample: peripheral blood. The rearrangement links TRBV19 to TRBJ1-5; TRBD1 aligns across 9 bases. The CDR3 loop reads CASSRSGDRAHQPQHF. CDR3 nucleotide sequence: TGTGCCAGTAGTAGAAGTGGGGACAGGGCCCATCAGCCCCAGCATTTT.